The source of this T cell receptor (beta chain) is a study of cytomegalovirus exposure and HLA in healthy donors. Points from the study as a whole: Roughly uniform depth of sequencing across donors was assumed in presence/absence analyses. For TCR beta chains, V- and J-gene trimming was later linked to a missense DCLRE1C variant.

Concerning this clone itself: What it binds is unknown.

Use of 60 Vbeta and 13 Jbeta primers characterized the PCR. Method: immunoSEQ multiplex PCR; TCRdb's copy keeps in-frame clones and lacks some. In the table there are around 78,000 clones, roughly 63% of which are singletons. Germline V gene lookup returns CDR1 MDHEN and CDR2 SYDVKM. This CDR3 is 13 amino acids long. V shed 6 bases, J shed 10 bases, and the junction held 10 bases outside the gene matches. Material: PBMCs. The sequence was obtained from a man aged 25-40 years in good health and CMV-seropositive. J is TRBJ1-1 and V is TRBV28; the match to TRBD1 covers 8 bases. CDR3 residues: CASRDPGQAGAFF. CDR3 nucleotides: TGTGCCAGCAGAGATCCGGGACAGGCTGGAGCTTTCTTT.